The clone carrying this T cell receptor beta chain was seen many times. As yet, its antigen is unknown. With a J-beta primer mix and a sample-barcoded 5' primer, a second PCR ran about 7 to 12 cycles. Every cDNA was tagged by a template-switch adaptor with 12 random nucleotides. MiXCR, applied by TCRdb to the 5' RACE reads, yields one record per CDR3 protein. Among hundreds of thousands of distinct CDR3 sequences listed, more than 35% were seen once. Germline CDR1 and CDR2: SGHTA and FQGNSA. This CDR3 region has 16 residues. The germline V and J ends were trimmed by 3 bases and 5 bases, with 20 bases remaining between them. The sample comes from a study of blood T cells in healthy people across ages. Overall study results and limits: A greater number of naive CD4+ cells and higher diversity distinguished long-lived donors from aged donors. Naive T cell percentage and TCR beta diversity correlated strongly.

It was 8 to 10 milliliters of peripheral blood that were drawn from each donor. The source material was blood. This TCR was sampled from an elderly man in good health. This sequence joins TRBV7-2 and TRBJ2-7; no firm D call. CDR3 sequence reads: CASSLFRRSGVDEQYF. CDR3 sequence (DNA): TGTGCCAGCAGCTTGTTTAGGCGTTCGGGCGTAGACGAGCAGTACTTC.